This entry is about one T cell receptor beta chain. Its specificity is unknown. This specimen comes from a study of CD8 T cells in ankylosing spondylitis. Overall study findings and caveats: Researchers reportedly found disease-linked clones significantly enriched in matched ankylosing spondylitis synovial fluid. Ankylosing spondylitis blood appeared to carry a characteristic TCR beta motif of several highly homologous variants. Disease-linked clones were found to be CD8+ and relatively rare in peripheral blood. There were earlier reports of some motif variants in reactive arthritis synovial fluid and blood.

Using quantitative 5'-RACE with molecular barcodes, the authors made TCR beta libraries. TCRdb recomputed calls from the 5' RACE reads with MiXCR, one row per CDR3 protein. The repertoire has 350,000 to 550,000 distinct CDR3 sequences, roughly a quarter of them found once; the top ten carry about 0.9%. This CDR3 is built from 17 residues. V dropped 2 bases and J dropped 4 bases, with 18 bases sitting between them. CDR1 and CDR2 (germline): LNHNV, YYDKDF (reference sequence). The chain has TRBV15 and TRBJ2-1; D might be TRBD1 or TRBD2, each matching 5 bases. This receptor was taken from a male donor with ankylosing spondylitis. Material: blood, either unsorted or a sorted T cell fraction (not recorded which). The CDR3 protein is CATSRMGEVGLYNEQFF. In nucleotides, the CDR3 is TGTGCCACCAGCAGAATGGGGGAAGTCGGTCTATACAATGAGCAGTTCTTC.